This T cell receptor (beta chain) was documented in a study of blood T cells in healthy people across ages. The use of a sample-barcoded 5' primer and a J-beta primer mix characterized a second PCR of about 7 to 12 cycles. Every sample returned 2.5 million or more CDR3-containing paired-end reads. TCRdb passed the 5' RACE reads through MiXCR, listing each CDR3 protein once. This table has about 1,500,000 distinct CDR3 sequences, around 42% appearing once. With respect to this clonotype: What it binds is unknown.

Study results and limitations: TCR beta diversity tracked closely with naive T cell percentage.

Each donor's blood draw was 7.5 to 10 milliliters of peripheral blood. Sequenced: blood. The sequence came from a woman aged 18-29 years in good health.

CDR3 sequence reads: CASNGQGASHEQYF. As DNA, the CDR3 is TGTGCCAGCAACGGGCAGGGGGCAAGCCACGAGCAGTACTTC. V is TRBV2 and J is TRBJ2-5; 8 bases fit TRBD1. Matching the DNA end better, TRBJ2-7 makes the J call doubtful. This CDR3 comprises 14 residues. CDR1 is SNHLY and CDR2 is FYNNEI in the germline V gene.